The 20 T cell receptor beta chains reported below all come from one sample, sequenced in a study of OX40 agonist ivuxolimab in advanced cancers. The method was immunoSEQ multiplex PCR; TCRdb's version includes in-frame clones alone and lacks a portion of them. The sample includes roughly 90,000 clones, roughly 90% of them seen just once. Source: CD4+ or CD8+ T cells sorted from blood, taken in a trial of the OX40 agonist ivuxolimab. These receptors came from an adult with an advanced solid tumor such as melanoma, head and neck, liver or kidney cancer.

This chain joins TRBV23-1 and TRBJ1-4, with a possible D match to TRBD1 (5 bases). TRBV23-1 is flagged as an ORF with uncertain function. The ends were cut back, 4 bases at V and 5 bases at J, with 14 bases in the middle. This CDR3 has 15 amino acids. The CDR3 DNA follows: TGCGCCAGCAGTCGGCTGGCAGGGATAAATGAAAAACTGTTTTTT. This encodes CASSRLAGINEKLFF.

This clone was counted between two and nine times. The J gene is TRBJ2-7, the V gene TRBV28; maybe TRBD2 (6 bases). This CDR3 has 14 amino acids. V was pared by 6 bases and J by 4 bases, with 16 bases between. CDR1 MDHEN and CDR2 SYDVKM come from the germline V gene. The CDR3 nucleotides are TGTGCCAGCAGGACGGAGGGGTCCAGTTACGAGCAGTACTTC. Amino acids: CASRTEGSSYEQYF.

The chain has TRBV28 and TRBJ1-1; no reliable D call. Trimming shortened V by 1 base and J by 4 bases, and 10 bases separated the two germline ends. Germline lookup yields CDR1 MDHEN and CDR2 SYDVKM. There are 14 residues in the CDR3. The CDR3 DNA is TGTGCCAGCAGTTTATCTGGGAAAGGCACTGAAGCTTTCTTT. Amino acid sequence: CASSLSGKGTEAFF.

The chain recombines TRBV27 with TRBJ2-1; TRBD1 agrees at 7 bases. The CDR3 is made up of 14 amino acids. The V gene end was trimmed by 3 bases and the J gene end by 7 bases; junction bases not matched to a gene: 6. Germline values: CDR1 MNHEY, CDR2 SMNVEV (reference sequence). In DNA, the CDR3 is TGTGCCAGCAGTTTCGTGACAGGGAGAAATGAGCAGTTCTTC. Residues: CASSFVTGRNEQFF.

The rearrangement links TRBV11-2 to TRBJ2-7, with D perhaps matching TRBD1 or TRBD2 (6 bases each). The CDR3 is made up of 15 amino acids. In germline, CDR1 is SGHAT, CDR2 FQNNGV. V dropped 2 bases and J dropped 3 bases, with 14 bases sitting between them. The DNA for the CDR3 is TGTGCCAGCAGCTTAACAACCGGGGGCCGCTACGAGCAGTACTTC. It is translated as CASSLTTGGRYEQYF. The full variable domain, its missing parts supplied by reference TRBV11-2 and TRBJ2-7, is EAGVAQSPRYKIIEKRQSVAFWCNPISGHATLYWYQQILGQGPKLLIQFQNNGVVDDSQLPKDRFSAERLKGVDSTLKIQPAKLEDSAVYLCASSLTTGGRYEQYFGPGTRLTVT.

This rearrangement joins TRBV19 to TRBJ1-4; 7 positions agree with TRBD1. J was trimmed by 6 bases and V by 6 bases; bases with no gene match: 10. CDR1 is LNHDA and CDR2 is SQIVND in the germline V gene (reference sequence). This CDR3 has 15 residues. CDR3 residues: CASRTGPPQDEKLFF. The CDR3, as DNA: TGTGCCAGTAGGACAGGGCCGCCACAGGATGAAAAACTGTTTTTT.

The genes are TRBV11-2 and TRBJ2-5; 8 bases map to TRBD1. CDR3 length: 14 residues. J gave up 2 bases and V 5 bases, and 4 bases lay outside the gene matches. Per the germline V gene, CDR1 is SGHAT and CDR2 is FQNNGV. Here the CDR3 DNA reads TGTGCCAGCAGCGCCTACAGGGGGCAAGAGACCCAGTACTTC. It is translated as CASSAYRGQETQYF.

V gene TRBV7-2 combines with J gene TRBJ2-3; 9 bases line up with TRBD2. Trimming at V came to 7 bases and at J to 2 bases, leaving 13 bases not matched to a gene. In germline, CDR1 is SGHTA, CDR2 FQGNSA. There are 17 residues in the CDR3. In DNA form, the CDR3 reads TGTGCCAGCACTTACGGTGCGACTAGCGGCTTCACAGATACGCAGTATTTT. This translates into CASTYGATSGFTDTQYF.

The V call is TRBV7-9, the J call TRBJ2-1, with unresolved D. CDR1 SEHNR and CDR2 FQNEAQ come from the germline V gene (reference sequence). Trimming removed 3 bases from V and 10 bases from J, with 7 bases in between. CDR3 length: 11 residues. CDR3 protein: CASSFSQEQFF. CDR3 nucleotide sequence: TGTGCCAGCAGCTTTTCACAGGAGCAGTTCTTC.

The chain has TRBV7-9 and TRBJ1-2, with TRBD1 identical over 10 bases. This CDR3 is built from 16 residues. Germline V gene sequence: CDR1 SEHNR, CDR2 FQNEAQ (reference sequence). Trimming at V came to 4 bases and at J to 6 bases, leaving 11 bases not matched to a gene. The CDR3 is CASSSGTGVVVDGYTF. The CDR3 nucleotides are TGTGCCAGCAGCTCCGGGACAGGGGTTGTAGTTGATGGCTACACCTTC. Full variable domain (remainder filled in from reference TRBV7-9 and TRBJ1-2): DTGVSQNPRHKITKRGQNVTFRCDPISEHNRLYWYRQTLGQGPEFLTYFQNEAQLEKSRLLSDRFSAERPKGSFSTLEIQRTEQGDSAMYLCASSSGTGVVVDGYTFGSGTRLTVV.

The V gene is TRBV19, the J gene TRBJ2-1, with 10 bases lining up with TRBD2. CDR3 length equals 16 residues. V gave up 1 base and J gave up 9 bases; unmatched junction bases: 9. Per the germline V gene, CDR1 is LNHDA and CDR2 is SQIVND (reference sequence). This CDR3 reads CASSIGIAGGRGEQFF. CDR3 nucleotide sequence: TGTGCCAGTAGTATAGGGATAGCGGGGGGCAGGGGTGAGCAGTTCTTC.

The chain employs TRBV2 and TRBJ1-2; D is uncertain. The V and J ends lost 4 bases and 8 bases respectively, with 14 bases between them. CDR3 length equals 13 residues. Germline CDR1 reads SNHLY; CDR2 reads FYNNEI. CDR3 coding DNA: TGTGCCAGCAGTGTGGGTCAGGCGGTAGGCTACACCTTC. Its translation is CASSVGQAVGYTF.

As to this clone: The same CDR3 arises from other DNA sequences in this sample as well. J is TRBJ2-1 and V is TRBV28; D perhaps matches TRBD2 (6 bases). The CDR3 totals 14 residues. Germline CDR1 is MDHEN and CDR2 is SYDVKM. Trimming cost V 3 bases and J 4 bases, with 10 bases left between them. The CDR3 here is CASSLGLSYNEQFF. The DNA for the CDR3 is TGTGCCAGCAGTTTGGGACTTTCTTACAATGAGCAGTTCTTC. The whole variable domain, filled in from reference TRBV28 and TRBJ2-1, reads DVKVTQSSRYLVKRTGEKVFLECVQDMDHENMFWYRQDPGLGLRLIYFSYDVKMKEKGDIPEGYSVSREKKERFSLILESASTNQTSMYLCASSLGLSYNEQFFGPGTRLTVL.

The chain combines TRBV6-6 with TRBJ2-1; D might be TRBD1 (6 bases). Germline loops: CDR1 MNHNY, CDR2 SVGAGI (reference sequence). The ends were cut back, 11 bases at V and 3 bases at J, with 17 bases in the middle. The CDR3 is 14 amino acids. CDR3 amino acids: CASRGDTNYNEQFF. The CDR3 DNA reads as TGTGCCTCCAGAGGGGACACTAACTACAATGAGCAGTTCTTC.

In its sample, this clone was seen a few times. The rearrangement uses TRBV9 and TRBJ1-2, with D possibly being TRBD1 (6 bases). CDR3 length: 13 amino acids. In germline, CDR1 is SGDLS, CDR2 YYNGEE. The V gene lost 3 bases and the J gene lost 7 bases, with 13 bases spanning the gap. The CDR3 bases are TGTGCCAGCAGCGCCGTCCCAGGGGCTGGCTACACCTTC. Translating gives CASSAVPGAGYTF. The whole variable domain, filled in from reference TRBV9 and TRBJ1-2, reads DSGVTQTPKHLITATGQRVTLRCSPRSGDLSVYWYQQSLDQGLQFLIQYYNGEERAKGNILERFSAQQFPDLHSELNLSSLELGDSALYFCASSAVPGAGYTFGSGTRLTVV.

The chain links TRBV19 to TRBJ1-1, with 7 nucleotides matching TRBD1. Germline V gene sequence: CDR1 LNHDA, CDR2 SQIVND (reference sequence). This CDR3 spans 15 amino acids. V lost 11 bases and J lost 0; bases outside the gene matches: 12. CDR3 coding DNA: TGTGCCGCCAGAGGGGGGACAGAACTGAACACTGAAGCTTTCTTT. This translates into CAARGGTELNTEAFF.

The chain combines TRBV10-3 with TRBJ1-5; maybe TRBD1 (5 bases). The V end lost 6 bases, the J end lost 4 bases, and 10 bases lay between the germline ends. The CDR3 runs 13 residues. CDR1 is ENHRY, CDR2 SYGVKD, per germline. The CDR3 coding sequence is TGTGCCATCAGCCGGGACCAAAATCAGCCCCAGCATTTT. This gives the protein CAISRDQNQPQHF.

V and J are TRBV5-4 and TRBJ2-2, with 8 bases lining up with TRBD1. CDR1 is SGHNT, CDR2 YYREEE, per germline (reference sequence). Trimming at V came to 4 bases and at J to 0 bases, leaving 5 bases not matched to a gene. The CDR3 contains 16 residues. CDR3 amino acids: CASSTLDRANTGELFF. The CDR3 coding sequence is TGTGCCAGCAGCACCTTGGACAGGGCGAACACCGGGGAGCTGTTTTTT. The full variable domain, rest sourced from reference TRBV5-4 and TRBJ2-2, is ETGVTQSPTHLIKTRGQQVTLRCSSQSGHNTVSWYQQALGQGPQFIFQYYREEENGRGNFPPRFSGLQFPNYSSELNVNALELDDSALYLCASSTLDRANTGELFFGEGSRLTVL.

The V and J genes are TRBV28 and TRBJ1-1; D not resolved. The CDR3 spans 14 residues. The V gene lost 9 bases and the J gene lost 0 bases, with 14 bases spanning the gap. Germline CDR1 is MDHEN and CDR2 is SYDVKM. CDR3 sequence (DNA): TGTGCCAGAATTCCCGGTGCCTTGAACACTGAAGCTTTCTTT. Its protein is CARIPGALNTEAFF.

Here the CDR3 reads CASGDRNNSPLHF. In nucleotides, the CDR3 is TGTGCCAGCGGGGACAGGAATAATTCACCCCTCCACTTT. This chain connects TRBV7-9 to TRBJ1-6, with 8 bases fitting TRBD1. CDR3 length equals 13 residues. J lost 5 bases, V lost 8 bases, and 2 bases had no gene match. The germline CDR1 and CDR2 sequences are SEHNR and FQNEAQ (reference sequence).